Presented here are 3 T cell receptor beta chains from one specimen sequenced in a study of post-analysis software for immune sequencing data. The study, taken as a whole, reports: A handful of TRBV segments, including TRBV5-6, TRBV5-1 and TRBV20-1, were more frequent in patients than controls.

The TCR beta cDNA libraries contained unique molecular identifiers. TCRdb recomputed calls from the PCR reads with MiXCR, one row per CDR3 protein. The repertoire includes about 820,000 distinct CDR3 sequences, roughly half of them detected once, and roughly 4.4% sits in the top ten. Their cognate antigens are unknown. The sequencing input was blood. The receptors were sampled from a girl aged 10-17 years with multiple sclerosis.

The chain joins TRBV29-1 to TRBJ2-7; TRBD1 is a possible D gene (7 bases). V was pared by 7 bases and J by 5 bases, with 18 bases between. Germline CDR1 reads SQVTM; CDR2 reads ANQGSEA. CDR3 length equals 13 residues. The CDR3 nucleotides read TGCAGCGCGGGGGTGACAGGGAGGAACGAGCAGTACTTC. It is translated as CSAGVTGRNEQYF.

The chain is built from TRBV12-3 or TRBV12-4 and TRBJ2-5; no definite D call. V dropped 5 bases and J dropped 5 bases, with 9 bases sitting between them. The CDR3 length is 12 residues. The CDR3 DNA sequence: TGTGCCAGCAGTCGCCACGGGGAGACCCAGTACTTC. Translation gives CASSRHGETQYF.

The table lists this clonotype with a count of one. One end of the junction does not line up with germline, which may come from a read error. This rearrangement joins TRBV7-6 to TRBJ2-7; D perhaps matches TRBD2 (6 bases). The CDR3 sequence is 13 residues long. Germline assignment: CDR1 SGHVS and CDR2 FNYEAQ. For the CDR3, the DNA is TGTGCCAGCAGCGTAGACCGACACCGGGAGCTGTACTTC. Its protein product is CASSVDRHRELYF.